These 6 T cell receptor beta chains originate from one sample sequenced in a study of T cells in Graves' hyperthyroidism and ophthalmopathy. Amplified TCR beta CDR3 regions derived from RNA transcripts. With the HTBI primer set, the TCR CDR3 went through a first round of RT-PCR. From the multiplex PCR reads, TCRdb called clonotypes with MiXCR, one entry per CDR3 protein. This table holds about 420,000 distinct CDR3 sequences, roughly 14% found once. The sample was blood. The receptors come from a woman aged 18-29 years with Graves' hyperthyroidism.

The chain is built from TRBV20-1 and TRBJ1-2; D is unclear. The germline V gene encodes CDR1 DFQATT and CDR2 SNEGSKA (reference sequence). Trimming shortened V by 6 bases and J by 0 bases, and 17 bases separated the two germline ends. The CDR3 runs to 15 residues. The CDR3 sequence is CSAPNPRATNYGYTF. The CDR3 nucleotides read TGCAGTGCCCCTAACCCCCGGGCCACTAACTATGGCTACACCTTC.

This clonotype was observed at least ten times. This rearrangement joins TRBV5-1 to TRBJ2-7; TRBD1 is a possible D gene (6 bases). Germline CDR1 and CDR2: SGHRS and YFSETQ. This CDR3 has 15 residues. The ends were cut back, 1 base at V and 2 bases at J, with 13 bases in the middle. This CDR3 is CASSLKATGAYEQYF. CDR3 sequence (DNA): TGCGCCAGCAGCTTGAAAGCGACAGGAGCCTACGAGCAGTACTTC.

This clonotype was counted at least ten times. This chain uses TRBV7-3 with TRBJ2-7; 7 positions agree with TRBD2. The ends lost 5 bases at V and 1 base at J; junction bases unmatched: 8. Germline V gives CDR1 SGHTA, CDR2 FQGTGA. This CDR3 contains 15 residues. The CDR3 nucleotides are TGTGCCAGCAGCCTGGGGGGGTCCCTTTCCTACGAGCAGTACTTC. Translating gives CASSLGGSLSYEQYF.

In this sample, this clonotype turned up many times. The chain recombines TRBV28 with TRBJ1-5; D is ambiguous. Germline values: CDR1 MDHEN, CDR2 SYDVKM. Trimming left V 6 bases short and J 7 bases short, with 19 bases between. CDR3 size: 15 residues. As DNA, the CDR3 is TGTGCCAGCAGCCGGCGCTTAGGGCTTTACCAGCCCCAGCATTTT. This encodes CASSRRLGLYQPQHF.

This chain uses TRBV12-3 or TRBV12-4 with TRBJ2-3; 8 nucleotides match TRBD2. This CDR3 has 17 amino acids. V shed 1 base and J 5 bases; nucleotides not matched to a gene: 11. The CDR3 loop is CASSLVGGGPQLDTQYF. The DNA for the CDR3 is TGTGCCAGCAGTTTAGTTGGCGGGGGGCCCCAGCTAGATACGCAGTATTTT.

This clonotype was found a few times. The gene calls are TRBV6-1 and TRBJ1-3, with D unresolved. The germline V and J ends were trimmed by 1 base and 0 bases, with 10 bases remaining between them. This CDR3 contains 16 residues. The germline V gene encodes CDR1 MNHNS and CDR2 SASEGT. CDR3 bases: TGTGCCAGCAGTGAAGACAGTTCTCTCTCTGGAAACACCATATATTTT. This gives the protein CASSEDSSLSGNTIYF.